This T cell receptor (beta chain) was captured by sequencing in a study of cytomegalovirus exposure and HLA in healthy donors. On the study more broadly: As released early, the data held approximately 80 million unique TCRs from HLA-typed donors.

This clone has only a few counts. PCR primers comprised 60 Vbeta and 13 Jbeta primers. Sequenced by immunoSEQ multiplex PCR; TCRdb stores in-frame clones only, minus some. The sample shows under 130,000 clones, around 70% of them seen only once. The germline CDR1 and CDR2 sequences are KGHSH and LQKENI. The V and J ends lost 0 bases and 7 bases, in that order; junction bases with no gene match: 8. This CDR3 is 16 amino acids long. Specimen: PBMCs. The chain uses TRBV18 and TRBJ2-1; 8 bases are a match to TRBD2. The TCR comes from a man in his forties or fifties in good health and CMV-seropositive. CDR3 coding DNA: TGTGCCAGCTCACCACCGGGGCTAGCGGGTCGTAATGAGCAGTTCTTC. This translates into CASSPPGLAGRNEQFF. Combining the CDR3 with reference TRBV18 and TRBJ2-1 gives the whole variable domain NAGVMQNPRHLVRRRGQEARLRCSPMKGHSHVYWYRQLPEEGLKFMVYLQKENIIDESGMPKERFSAEFPKEGPSILRIQQVVRGDSAAYFCASSPPGLAGRNEQFFGPGTRLTVL.